The rows below give T cell receptor beta chains drawn from one sample of a study of blood T cell repertoires in COVID-19. Assay: immunoSEQ multiplex PCR; the TCRdb copy retains only in-frame clones and omits some. The sample yields some 83,000 clones, about four fifths seen once. Sequences were obtained from peripheral blood. Source of these receptors: a man at least 80 years old with acute or convalescent COVID-19. Both conserved end residues are part of each CDR3. The D gene is left open where the match is weak. Expanded clones get a size class; other rows say once, few or many, or leave the size out.

>TRBJ1-6|TRBV28|NA|NA
TGTGCCAGCAGTTTGGAACAGATTAATTCACCCCTCCACTTT
CASSLEQINSPLHF
>TRBJ1-2|TRBV24-1|NA|NA
TGTGCCACCAGTGATTGGACAGATAACTACGGCTACACCTTC
CATSDWTDNYGYTF
>TRBJ2-7|TRBV5-1|TRBD2|NA
TGCGCCAGCAGCCCGGGACTAATCTCCTACGAGCAGTACTTC
CASSPGLISYEQYF
>TRBJ1-6|TRBV19|TRBD1|NA
TGTGCCAGTAGTAGGAGACAGGGGGAGAGTTCACCCCTCCACTTT
CASSRRQGESSPLHF
>TRBJ2-3|TRBV9|NA|NA
TGTGCCAGCGGACAAGGTAGCACAGATACGCAGTATTTT
CASGQGSTDTQYF
>TRBJ1-6|TRBV27|NA|NA
TGTGCCGTGGGCAGGGGTAATTCACCCCTCCACTTT
CAVGRGNSPLHF
>TRBJ1-2|TRBV12-3/TRBV12-4|TRBD1|once
TGTGCCAGCAGTCCCGCGACAGGGCCGGGCTACACCTTC
CASSPATGPGYTF
>TRBJ2-7|TRBV7-3|NA|NA
TGTGCCAGCAGCCCGCATCTCAGGTCTCCCCCGGACGAGCAGTACTTC
CASSPHLRSPPDEQYF
>TRBJ2-7|TRBV28|NA|NA
TGTGCCACGAACAGGTTTTCCTACGAGCAGTACTTC
CATNRFSYEQYF
>TRBJ2-2|TRBV4-2|NA|NA
TGTGCCAGCAGCTTTTACGAGACAGCAAACACCGGGGAGCTGTTTTTT
CASSFYETANTGELFF
>TRBJ2-3|TRBV19|TRBD2|NA
TGTGCCAGTAGTATATCCGCGGGAGACACAGATACGCAGTATTTT
CASSISAGDTDTQYF
>TRBJ1-5|TRBV7-2|TRBD1|NA
TGTGCCAGCAGCGAGGACAGGGCTTATCAGCCCCAGCATTTT
CASSEDRAYQPQHF